One and the same sample provided the 11 T cell receptor beta chains below, sequenced in a study of blood T cell repertoires in COVID-19. Method: immunoSEQ multiplex PCR; TCRdb's copy keeps in-frame clones and lacks some. The sample comprises under 200,000 clones, over 90% of which are singletons, and 0.45% to 0.65% rests with the top ten. The sequenced sample consisted of peripheral blood. These receptor sequences come from a man aged 45-65 years with acute or convalescent COVID-19.

DNA for the CDR3: TGTGCCAGCTCATTAAACCGGGAATCCGAGCAGTACGTC. Encoded protein: CASSLNRESEQYV. The chain is built from TRBV18 and TRBJ2-7; TRBD2 is a possible D gene (5 bases). CDR1 and CDR2 (germline): KGHSH, LQKENI. The germline V and J ends were trimmed by 5 bases and 6 bases, with 14 bases remaining between them. The CDR3 sequence is 13 residues long.

The V and J genes are TRBV18 and TRBJ1-2; the D is unclear. Germline V gene data show CDR1 as KGHSH and CDR2 as LQKENI. The CDR3 is made up of 15 amino acids. Between the trimmed V and J ends, which lost 1 base and 0 bases, there was a span of 9 bases. The CDR3 loop reads CASSPQALTNYGYTF. In DNA, the CDR3 is TGTGCCAGCTCACCACAAGCGCTGACTAACTATGGCTACACCTTC.

The genes are TRBV29-1 and TRBJ2-1; 10 positions match TRBD1. The CDR3 is 18 amino acids. V lost 2 bases to trimming and J lost 3 bases; unmatched junction nucleotides: 13. Germline assignment: CDR1 SQVTM and CDR2 ANQGSEA. In nucleotides, the CDR3 is TGCAGCGTTGAAAGGGAACGACAGGGGGCGGGGTTCTACAATGAGCAGTTCTTC. Encoded protein: CSVERERQGAGFYNEQFF.

The J gene is TRBJ2-3, the V gene TRBV19, with 8 bases fitting TRBD1. Germline trimming cut 0 bases from V and 2 bases from J; bases unmatched to any gene: 10. Germline loops: CDR1 LNHDA, CDR2 SQIVND (reference sequence). The CDR3 is 18 residues long. Written as DNA, the CDR3 is TGTGCCAGTAGTATAGACGAGACAGGGGTTAGAAACACAGATACGCAGTATTTT. This encodes CASSIDETGVRNTDTQYF.

This chain connects TRBV7-9 to TRBJ2-6; 9 nucleotides agree with TRBD2. Germline V gene data show CDR1 as SEHNR and CDR2 as FQNEAQ (reference sequence). J lost 11 bases, V lost 0 bases, and 2 bases had no gene match. The CDR3 totals 14 residues. CDR3 bases: TGTGCCAGCAGCTTAGCGCGGGGGGGTGACGTCCTGACTTTC. It yields the protein CASSLARGGDVLTF. Combining the CDR3 with reference TRBV7-9 and TRBJ2-6 gives the whole variable domain DTGVSQNPRHKITKRGQNVTFRCDPISEHNRLYWYRQTLGQGPEFLTYFQNEAQLEKSRLLSDRFSAERPKGSFSTLEIQRTEQGDSAMYLCASSLARGGDVLTFGAGSRLTVL.

The table lists this clone with a count of one. The chain employs TRBV6-2 or TRBV6-3 and TRBJ1-1; 7 nucleotides align to TRBD1. The J segment lost 0 bases and the V segment lost 4 bases, leaving 5 bases of the junction unmatched. This CDR3 spans 15 amino acids. Germline lookup yields CDR1 MNHEY and CDR2 SVGEGT. CDR3 region: CASSFLTGMNTEAFF. The DNA of the CDR3 is TGTGCCAGCAGTTTCCTGACAGGGATGAACACTGAAGCTTTCTTT.

The chain is built from TRBV27 and TRBJ2-7; D is uncertain. CDR1 is MNHEY and CDR2 is SMNVEV in the germline V gene (reference sequence). Trimming left V 0 bases short and J 5 bases short, with 8 bases between. CDR3 size: 13 residues. CDR3 DNA sequence: TGTGCCAGCAGTTTATCTAGCCTCAACGAGCAGTACTTC. Its translation: CASSLSSLNEQYF.

The chain joins TRBV29-1 to TRBJ1-1, with D uncertain. V lost 5 bases, J lost 1 base, and 5 bases lay in between. Germline CDR1 reads SQVTM; CDR2 reads ANQGSEA. The CDR3 loop spans 11 amino acids. The CDR3 region is CSVSGNTEAFF. In nucleotides, the CDR3 is TGCAGCGTTTCGGGGAACACTGAAGCTTTCTTT.

The chain links TRBV19 to TRBJ1-1; TRBD1 matches 10 bases. V lost 3 bases to trimming and J lost 8 bases; unmatched junction nucleotides: 9. In germline, CDR1 is LNHDA, CDR2 SQIVND (reference sequence). The CDR3 length is 15 residues. The CDR3 is CASSIPTSGQGEAFF. The CDR3 DNA reads TGTGCCAGTAGTATTCCTACCTCGGGACAGGGGGAAGCTTTCTTT.

The chain uses TRBV28 and TRBJ2-7; 7 nucleotides line up with TRBD2. The V gene end was trimmed by 5 bases and the J gene end by 0 bases; junction bases not matched to a gene: 1. The V gene's germline CDR1 is MDHEN and CDR2 SYDVKM. This CDR3 region has 13 residues. The CDR3 nucleotides read TGTGCCAGCAGTCGGACTAGCTCCTACGAGCAGTACGTC. It codes for CASSRTSSYEQYV.

The rearrangement joins TRBV4-1 to TRBJ2-1; 14 bases line up with TRBD2. The V segment lost 4 bases and the J segment 5 bases; nucleotides outside the gene matches: 4. The V gene's germline CDR1 is MGHRA and CDR2 YSYEKL. CDR3 length equals 16 residues. CDR3 nucleotide sequence: TGCGCCAGCAGCCCTCGACTAGCGGGGGGGCACAATGAGCAGTTCTTC. Protein: CASSPRLAGGHNEQFF.